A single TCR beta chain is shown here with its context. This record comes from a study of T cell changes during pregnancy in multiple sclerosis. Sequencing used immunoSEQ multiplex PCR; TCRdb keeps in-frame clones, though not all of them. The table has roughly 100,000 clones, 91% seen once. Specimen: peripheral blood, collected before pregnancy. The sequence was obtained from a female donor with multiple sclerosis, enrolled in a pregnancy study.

CDR3 bases: TGTGCCAGCAGTTTGCAGACGGCGGGGACCGGGGAGCTGTTTTTT. Translated, it gives CASSLQTAGTGELFF. The genes are TRBV28 and TRBJ2-2, with D maybe TRBD2 (6 bases). Trimming took 3 bases from V and 5 from J, leaving 13 bases between them. The CDR3 is 15 amino acids. Germline V gene lookup returns CDR1 MDHEN and CDR2 SYDVKM.